This T cell receptor (beta chain) was recovered during a study of T cells in Graves' hyperthyroidism and ophthalmopathy. The investigators amplified TCR beta CDR3 regions from RNA transcripts. The study used the HTBI primer set for a first-round RT-PCR of the TCR CDR3. Via MiXCR, TCRdb re-called the multiplex PCR reads, giving one row per CDR3 protein. The sample shows about 510,000 distinct CDR3 sequences, around 50% of them seen only once. Regarding the study as a whole: Before onset, ophthalmopathy was predicted by the model a median approximately 6.5 months earlier.

Germline lookup yields CDR1 MNHEY and CDR2 SVGEGT. Deletions cut 2 bases from V and 0 bases from J, with 13 bases between. This CDR3 contains 16 residues. The table lists this clonotype with many counts. Its antigen remains unknown. The chain uses TRBV6-2 or TRBV6-3 and TRBJ1-1, with no clear D. The TCR originated in an adult woman with Graves' disease, either hyperthyroidism or ophthalmopathy (not recorded which). Input material: peripheral blood or thyroid tissue (not recorded which). CDR3: CASSYTPKKVNTEAFF. DNA for the CDR3: TGTGCCAGCAGTTACACCCCGAAGAAGGTGAACACTGAAGCTTTCTTT.